This entry describes one T cell receptor beta chain. The sample comes from a study of PD-1 blockade in classical Hodgkin lymphoma. Trimming took 3 bases from V and 1 from J, leaving 10 bases between them. The germline V gene encodes CDR1 SNHLY and CDR2 FYNNEI. The CDR3 is made up of 14 amino acids. Measured with immunoSEQ multiplex PCR; TCRdb has only the in-frame clones, and not every one. The sample contains about 46,000 clones, over 70% of which appear only once. Relapses following autologous stem cell transplantation were seen in all patients, with brentuximab vedotin exposure varying. This material consisted of peripheral blood mononuclear cells (PBMCs), taken before the second cycle of nivolumab. The sequence came from a human donor with classical Hodgkin lymphoma. The J gene is TRBJ2-7, the V gene TRBV2, with a tentative D call TRBD1 (7 bases). The CDR3 DNA follows: TGTGCCAGCAGTGAGGGGGGACAGTCCTACGAGCAGTACTTC. This gives the protein CASSEGGQSYEQYF.